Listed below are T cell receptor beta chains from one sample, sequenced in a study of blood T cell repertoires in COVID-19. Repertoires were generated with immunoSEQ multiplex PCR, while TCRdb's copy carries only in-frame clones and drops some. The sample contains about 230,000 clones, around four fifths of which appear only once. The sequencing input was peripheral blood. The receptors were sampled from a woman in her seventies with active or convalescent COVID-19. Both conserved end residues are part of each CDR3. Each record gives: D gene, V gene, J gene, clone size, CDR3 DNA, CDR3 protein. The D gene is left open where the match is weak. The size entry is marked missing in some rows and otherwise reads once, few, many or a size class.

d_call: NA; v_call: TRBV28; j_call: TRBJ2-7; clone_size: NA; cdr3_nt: TGTGCCAGCACGGCTAGCGCCTACGAGCAGTACTTC; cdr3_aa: CASTASAYEQYF
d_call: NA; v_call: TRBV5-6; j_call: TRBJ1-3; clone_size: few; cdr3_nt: TGTGCCAGCAGCTTACTCTCTGGAAACACCATATATTTT; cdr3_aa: CASSLLSGNTIYF
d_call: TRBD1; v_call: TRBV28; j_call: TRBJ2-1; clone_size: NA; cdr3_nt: TGTGCCAGCAGTTTATTTACAGGGGGAAAGGATGAGCAGTTCTTC; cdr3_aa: CASSLFTGGKDEQFF
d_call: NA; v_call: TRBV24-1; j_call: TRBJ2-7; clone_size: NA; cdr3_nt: TGTGCCACCAGTGATCCAAGATGCTTGGGCTGGTCCGAGCAGTACTTC; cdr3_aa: CATSDPRCLGWSEQYF
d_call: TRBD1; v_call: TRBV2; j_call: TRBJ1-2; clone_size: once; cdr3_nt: TGTGCCAGCAGTAGGGACAGGGGATCGGAGGGCTACACCTTC; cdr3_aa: CASSRDRGSEGYTF
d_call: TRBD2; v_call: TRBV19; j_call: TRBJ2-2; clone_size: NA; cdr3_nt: TGTGCCAGTAGTCGTTTAGCGGGGGGTATATCCGGGGAGCTGTTTTTT; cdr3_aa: CASSRLAGGISGELFF
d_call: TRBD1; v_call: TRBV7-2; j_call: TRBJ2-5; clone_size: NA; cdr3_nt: TGTGCCAGCAGCTTAGCAACAGGGGGGAGGGAGACCCAGTACTTC; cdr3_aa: CASSLATGGRETQYF
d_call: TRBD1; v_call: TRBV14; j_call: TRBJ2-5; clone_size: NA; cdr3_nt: TGTGCCAGCAGCCAAGGGGACAGGGGCTTACAAGAGACCCAGTACTTC; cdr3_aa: CASSQGDRGLQETQYF
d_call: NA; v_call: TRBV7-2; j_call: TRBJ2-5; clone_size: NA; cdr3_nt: TGTGCCAGCAGCTCGAGGACACTTCAGGGGACCCAGTACTTC; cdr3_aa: CASSSRTLQGTQYF
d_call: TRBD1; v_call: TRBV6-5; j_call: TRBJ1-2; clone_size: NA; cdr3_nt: TGTGCCAGCAGTTACAACAGGGGAGACTATGGCTACACCTTC; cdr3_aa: CASSYNRGDYGYTF
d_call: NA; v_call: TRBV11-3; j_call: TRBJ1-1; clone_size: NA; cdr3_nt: TGTGCCAGCAGCTTAGTAGCGGGCCCGGAGGCTTTCTTT; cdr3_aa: CASSLVAGPEAFF
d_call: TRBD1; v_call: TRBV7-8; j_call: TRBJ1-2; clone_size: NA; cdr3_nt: TGTGCCAGCAGCTCCGGACAGGGAACGTGGGACTATGGCTACACCTTC; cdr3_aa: CASSSGQGTWDYGYTF
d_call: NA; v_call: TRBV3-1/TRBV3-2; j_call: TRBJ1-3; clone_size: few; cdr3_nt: TGTGCCAGCAGCCAAGATAGCAGTAGCTCTGGAAACACCATATATTTT; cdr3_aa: CASSQDSSSSGNTIYF
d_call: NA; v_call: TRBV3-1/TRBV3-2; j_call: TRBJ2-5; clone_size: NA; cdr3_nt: TGTGCCAGCAGCCCCCCGGGAAGGGAGACCCAGTACTTC; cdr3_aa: CASSPPGRETQYF
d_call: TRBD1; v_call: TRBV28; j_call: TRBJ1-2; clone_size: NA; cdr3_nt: TGTGCCAGCAGCTGGACAGGGGGCCGCTACACCTTC; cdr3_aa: CASSWTGGRYTF
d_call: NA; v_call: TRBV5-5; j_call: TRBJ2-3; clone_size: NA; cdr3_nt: TGTGCCAGCAGCTTTGAGGGAGCGGGAGATACGCAGTATTTT; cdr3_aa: CASSFEGAGDTQYF
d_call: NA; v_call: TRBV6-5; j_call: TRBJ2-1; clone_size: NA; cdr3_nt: TGTGCCAGCAGTTACTCCACCCCGGGACATGAAACGTTCTTC; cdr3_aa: CASSYSTPGHETFF
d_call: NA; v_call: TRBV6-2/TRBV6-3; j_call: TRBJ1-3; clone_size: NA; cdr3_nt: TGTGCCAGCAGTCGACAGTTACGGAACACCATATATTTT; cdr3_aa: CASSRQLRNTIYF
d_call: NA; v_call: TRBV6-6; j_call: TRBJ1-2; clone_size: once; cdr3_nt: TGTGCCAGCAGTACCCTCACAGGGACCGGCTACACCTTC; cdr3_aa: CASSTLTGTGYTF
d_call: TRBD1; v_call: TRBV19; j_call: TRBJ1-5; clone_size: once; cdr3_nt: TGTGCCAGTAGTACCCCGGGACAGAGGATGCGCAATCAGCCCCAGCATTTT; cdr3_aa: CASSTPGQRMRNQPQHF
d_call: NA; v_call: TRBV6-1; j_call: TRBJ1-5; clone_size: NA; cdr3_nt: TGTGCCAGCAGCGAAGGGCCCTATCAGCCCCAGCATTTT; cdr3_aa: CASSEGPYQPQHF
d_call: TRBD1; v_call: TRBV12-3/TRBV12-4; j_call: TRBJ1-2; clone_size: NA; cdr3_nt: TGTGCCAGCTCCGGGACAGGGGGCTTTGGCTACACCTTC; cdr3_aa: CASSGTGGFGYTF
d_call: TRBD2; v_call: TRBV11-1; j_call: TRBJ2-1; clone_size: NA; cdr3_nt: TGTGCCAGCAGGCCGTCCGGGACTAGCGGGAGAGGTGAGCAGTTCTTC; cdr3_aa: CASRPSGTSGRGEQFF
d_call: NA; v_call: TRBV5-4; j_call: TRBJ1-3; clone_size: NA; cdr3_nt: TGTGCCAGCAGCTTGGGAGGGGGCTCTGGAAACACCATATATTTT; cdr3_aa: CASSLGGGSGNTIYF
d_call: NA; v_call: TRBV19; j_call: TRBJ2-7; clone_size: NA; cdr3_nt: TGTGCCAGTAGTCCGAGGGACACCTTATACGAGCAGTACTTC; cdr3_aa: CASSPRDTLYEQYF
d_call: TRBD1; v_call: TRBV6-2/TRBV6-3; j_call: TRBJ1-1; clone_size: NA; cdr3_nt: TGTGCCAGCAGTCCGACAGGGAGAACTGAAGCTTTCTTT; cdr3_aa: CASSPTGRTEAFF
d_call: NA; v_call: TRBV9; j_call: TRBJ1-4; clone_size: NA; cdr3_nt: TGTGCCAGCAGCGCAGGGACCAGAACAGGGTATAGTTTTCGTGCAACTAATGAAAAACTGTTTTTT; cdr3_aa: CASSAGTRTGYSFRATNEKLFF
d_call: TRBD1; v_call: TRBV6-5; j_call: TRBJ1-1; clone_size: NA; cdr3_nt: TGTGCCAGCCGCCGACAGGGGGCTAGGGACACTGAAGCTTTCTTT; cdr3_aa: CASRRQGARDTEAFF
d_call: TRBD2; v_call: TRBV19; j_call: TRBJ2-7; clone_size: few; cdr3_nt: TGTGCCAGTAGTATAATCCCGGGGGGGGCGGATTACGAGCAGTACTTC; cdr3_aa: CASSIIPGGADYEQYF
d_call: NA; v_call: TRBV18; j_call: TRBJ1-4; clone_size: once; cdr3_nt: TGTGCCAGCTCACCACAGCGAGGCCCGGAGGGTGAAAAACTGTTTTTT; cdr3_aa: CASSPQRGPEGEKLFF
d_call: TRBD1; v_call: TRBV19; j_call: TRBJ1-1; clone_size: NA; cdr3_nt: TGTGCCAGTAGTATAGCCGCAGGGGGCGCGGCTGAAGCTTTCTTT; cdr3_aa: CASSIAAGGAAEAFF
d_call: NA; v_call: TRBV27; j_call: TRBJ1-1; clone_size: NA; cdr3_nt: TGTGCCGGCCCCACTGAAGCTTTCTTT; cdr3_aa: CAGPTEAFF
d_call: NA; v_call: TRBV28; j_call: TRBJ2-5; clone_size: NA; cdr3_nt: TGTGCCAGCAGTACCGAGAGGACCCAGTACTTC; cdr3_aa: CASSTERTQYF
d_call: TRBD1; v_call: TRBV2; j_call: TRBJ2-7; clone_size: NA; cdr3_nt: TGTGCCAGCAGTGAACAGGGGGCGGTTTCGGGAGAGCAGTACTTC; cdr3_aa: CASSEQGAVSGEQYF
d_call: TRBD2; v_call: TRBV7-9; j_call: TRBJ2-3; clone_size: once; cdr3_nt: TGTGCCAGCAGCACCCGGGGGGGTCTGGGCACAGATACGCAGTATTTT; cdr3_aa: CASSTRGGLGTDTQYF
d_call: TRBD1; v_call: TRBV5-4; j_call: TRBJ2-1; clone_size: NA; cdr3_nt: TGTGCCAGCACCCGGACAGGGTCCTACAATGAGCAGTTCTTC; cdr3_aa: CASTRTGSYNEQFF
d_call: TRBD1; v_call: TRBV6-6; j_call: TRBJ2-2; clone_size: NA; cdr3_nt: TGTGCCAGCAGTTTAGACAGGGGTGGAACCGGGGAGCTGTTTTTT; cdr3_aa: CASSLDRGGTGELFF
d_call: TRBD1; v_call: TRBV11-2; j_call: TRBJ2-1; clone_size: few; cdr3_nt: TGTGCCAGCACCGTGGGACAGACAAACAATGAGCAGTTCTTC; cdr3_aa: CASTVGQTNNEQFF
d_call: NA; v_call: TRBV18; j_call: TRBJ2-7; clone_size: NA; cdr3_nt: TGTGCCAGCTCACCAGGGGCATACTACGAGCAGTACTTC; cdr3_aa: CASSPGAYYEQYF
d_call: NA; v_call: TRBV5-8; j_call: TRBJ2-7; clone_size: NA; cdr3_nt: TGTGCCAGCAGCTTGGACAGGAACTCCTACGAGCAGTACTTC; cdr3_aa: CASSLDRNSYEQYF
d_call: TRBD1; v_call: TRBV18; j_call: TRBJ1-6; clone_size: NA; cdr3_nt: TGTGCCAGCTCACGGGACAGGAGCTCCTATAATTCACCCCTCCACTTT; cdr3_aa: CASSRDRSSYNSPLHF
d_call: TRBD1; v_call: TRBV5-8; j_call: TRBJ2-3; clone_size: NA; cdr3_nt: TGTGCCAGCAGCCCCGGACAGGATTATAGCACAGATACGCAGTATTTT; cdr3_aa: CASSPGQDYSTDTQYF
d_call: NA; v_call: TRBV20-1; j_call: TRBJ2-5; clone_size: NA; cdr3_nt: TGCAGTGCTCTGTACCAAGAGACCCAGTACTTC; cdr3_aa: CSALYQETQYF
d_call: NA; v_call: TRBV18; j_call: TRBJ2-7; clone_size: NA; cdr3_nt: TGTGCCAGCTCACCACCGTACGGAGCCTACGAGCAGTACTTC; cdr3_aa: CASSPPYGAYEQYF
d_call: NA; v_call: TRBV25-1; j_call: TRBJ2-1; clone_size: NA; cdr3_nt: TGTGCCAGCAGTGAATACAGGGTTTGGAGTGAGCAGTTCTTC; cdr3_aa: CASSEYRVWSEQFF
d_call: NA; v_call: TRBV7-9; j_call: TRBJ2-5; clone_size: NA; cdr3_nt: TGTGCCAGCAGCTTAGTTGCGACGGGGGAGACCCAGTACTTC; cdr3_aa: CASSLVATGETQYF
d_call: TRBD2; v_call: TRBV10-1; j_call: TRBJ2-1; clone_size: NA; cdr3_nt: TGCGCCAGCATTCAACTAGCGGGTTGTTTATCCTACAATGAGCAGTTCTTC; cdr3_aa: CASIQLAGCLSYNEQFF
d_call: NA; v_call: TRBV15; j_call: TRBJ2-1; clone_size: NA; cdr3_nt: TGTGCCACCAGCAGAGATCTGGCAGGGAACTACAATGAGCAGTTCTTC; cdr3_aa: CATSRDLAGNYNEQFF
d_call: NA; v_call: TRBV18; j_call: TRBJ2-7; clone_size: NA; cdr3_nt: TGTGCCAGCTCACCGCAAGGAGGCGGCTACGAGCAGTACTTC; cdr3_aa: CASSPQGGGYEQYF
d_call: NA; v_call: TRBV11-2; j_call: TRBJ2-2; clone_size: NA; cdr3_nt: TGTGCCAGCAGCTTAGCCCAGAACACCGGGGAGCTGTTTTTT; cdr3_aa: CASSLAQNTGELFF
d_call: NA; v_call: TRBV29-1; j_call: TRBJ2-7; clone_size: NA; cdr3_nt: TGCAGCGTTGCCGCGGAGAACTTCTACGAGCAGTACTTC; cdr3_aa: CSVAAENFYEQYF
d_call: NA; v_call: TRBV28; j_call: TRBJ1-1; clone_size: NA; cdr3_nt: TGTGCCAGCAGTTTCCTTGCGCCAGCCAGGCGCACTGAAGCTTTCTTT; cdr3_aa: CASSFLAPARRTEAFF
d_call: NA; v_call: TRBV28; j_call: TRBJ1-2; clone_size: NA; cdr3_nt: TGTGCCAGCAGAGGGGCTAACTATGGCTACACCTTC; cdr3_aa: CASRGANYGYTF
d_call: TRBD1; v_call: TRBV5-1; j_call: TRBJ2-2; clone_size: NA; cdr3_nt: TGCGCCAGCAGTCTCGGACAGGGCTTTAACACCGGGGAGCTGTTTTTT; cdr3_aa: CASSLGQGFNTGELFF